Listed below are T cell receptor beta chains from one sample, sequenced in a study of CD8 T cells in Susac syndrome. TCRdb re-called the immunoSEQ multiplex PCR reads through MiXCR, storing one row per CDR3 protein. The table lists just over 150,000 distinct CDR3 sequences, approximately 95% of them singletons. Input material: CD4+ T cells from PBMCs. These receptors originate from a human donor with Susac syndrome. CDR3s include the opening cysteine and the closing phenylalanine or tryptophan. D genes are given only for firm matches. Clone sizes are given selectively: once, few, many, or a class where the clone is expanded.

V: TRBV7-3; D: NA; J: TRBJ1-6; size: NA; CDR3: CASSTRGNESPLHF; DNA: TGTGCCAGCAGCACTAGGGGGAATGAGTCACCCCTCCACTTT
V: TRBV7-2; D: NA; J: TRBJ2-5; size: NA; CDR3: CASSLDPARGQTQYF; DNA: TGTGCCAGCAGCTTAGACCCGGCCAGGGGTCAGACCCAGTACTTC
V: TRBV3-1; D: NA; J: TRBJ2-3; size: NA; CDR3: CASSQDGGADTQYF; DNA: TGTGCCAGCAGCCAGGACGGGGGAGCAGATACGCAGTATTTT
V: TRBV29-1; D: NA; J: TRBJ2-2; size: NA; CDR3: CSVVARGVLTGELFF; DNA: TGCAGCGTTGTCGCTAGGGGGGTACTAACCGGGGAGCTGTTTTTT
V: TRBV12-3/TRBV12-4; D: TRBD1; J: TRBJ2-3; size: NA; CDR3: CASSRDRVADTQYF; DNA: TGTGCCAGCAGCCGGGACAGGGTCGCAGATACGCAGTATTTT
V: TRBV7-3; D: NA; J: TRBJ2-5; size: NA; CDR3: CASSLTGRRGVETQYF; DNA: TGTGCCAGCAGCTTAACGGGCCGGAGAGGAGTGGAGACCCAGTACTTC
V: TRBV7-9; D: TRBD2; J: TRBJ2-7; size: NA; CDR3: CASASGADYEQYF; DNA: TGTGCCAGCGCAAGCGGGGCCGACTACGAGCAGTACTTC
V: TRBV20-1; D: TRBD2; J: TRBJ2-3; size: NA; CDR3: CSASILAGGQGGDTQYF; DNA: TGCAGTGCTAGTATTCTAGCGGGGGGCCAGGGGGGAGATACGCAGTATTTT
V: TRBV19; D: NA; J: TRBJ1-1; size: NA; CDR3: CASSQGVLGNTEAFF; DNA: TGTGCCAGTAGTCAGGGAGTGTTAGGGAACACTGAAGCTTTCTTT
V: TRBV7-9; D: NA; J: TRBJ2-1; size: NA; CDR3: CASSLGENGVNEQFF; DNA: TGTGCCAGCAGCTTAGGCGAAAACGGGGTCAATGAGCAGTTCTTC
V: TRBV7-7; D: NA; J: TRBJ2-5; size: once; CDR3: CASSLVGGDQETQYF; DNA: TGTGCCAGCAGCTTAGTTGGCGGGGATCAAGAGACCCAGTACTTC
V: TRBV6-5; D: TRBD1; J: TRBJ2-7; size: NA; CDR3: CASSYQPGQRQYF; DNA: TGTGCCAGCAGTTACCAACCGGGACAGAGACAGTACTTC
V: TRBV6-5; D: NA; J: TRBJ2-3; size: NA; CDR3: CASSARDSNTQYF; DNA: TGTGCCAGCAGTGCGCGGGACTCTAATACGCAGTATTTT
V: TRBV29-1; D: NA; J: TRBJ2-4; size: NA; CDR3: CSVGGGTNIQYF; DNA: TGCAGCGTTGGTGGGGGGACGAACATTCAGTACTTC
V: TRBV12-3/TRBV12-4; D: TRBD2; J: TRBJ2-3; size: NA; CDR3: CASSLLAGALASTDTQYF; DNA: TGTGCCAGCAGTCTCCTAGCGGGGGCTTTAGCTAGCACAGATACGCAGTATTTT
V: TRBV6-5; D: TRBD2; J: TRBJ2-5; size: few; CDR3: CASSSTSVPQETQYF; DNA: TGTGCCAGCAGTTCGACTAGCGTGCCACAAGAGACCCAGTACTTC
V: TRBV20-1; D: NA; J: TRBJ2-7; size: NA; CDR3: CSARRHEGVDEQYF; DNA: TGCAGTGCTAGACGTCACGAGGGTGTGGACGAGCAGTACTTC
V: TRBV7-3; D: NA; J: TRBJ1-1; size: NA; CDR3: CASILGGMNTEAFF; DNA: TGTGCCAGCATTCTTGGGGGCATGAACACTGAAGCTTTCTTT
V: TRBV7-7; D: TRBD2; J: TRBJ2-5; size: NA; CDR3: CASSRWGGYQETQYF; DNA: TGTGCCAGCAGCCGCTGGGGGGGGTACCAAGAGACCCAGTACTTC
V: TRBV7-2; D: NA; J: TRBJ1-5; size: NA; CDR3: CASSLKGVRGNQPQHF; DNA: TGTGCCAGCAGCTTAAAGGGAGTCAGGGGCAATCAGCCCCAGCATTTT
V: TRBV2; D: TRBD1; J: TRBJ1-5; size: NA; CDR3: CASSGQGARQPQHF; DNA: TGTGCCAGCAGCGGACAGGGGGCGCGTCAGCCCCAGCATTTT
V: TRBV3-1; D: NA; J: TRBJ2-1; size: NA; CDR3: CASSPDSGNEQFF; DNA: TGTGCCAGCAGCCCGGACAGCGGCAATGAGCAGTTCTTC
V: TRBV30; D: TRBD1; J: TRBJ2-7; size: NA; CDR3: CAWGQGVYEQYF; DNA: TGTGCCTGGGGACAGGGAGTATACGAGCAGTACTTC
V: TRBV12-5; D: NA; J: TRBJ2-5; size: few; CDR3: CASGPHETQYF; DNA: TGTGCTAGTGGTCCGCACGAGACCCAGTACTTC
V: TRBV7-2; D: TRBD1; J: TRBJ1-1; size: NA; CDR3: CASSFPTGGRGAFF; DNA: TGTGCCAGCAGCTTCCCCACAGGGGGGCGGGGAGCTTTCTTT
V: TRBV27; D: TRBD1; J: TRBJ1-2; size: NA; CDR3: CASSSGQGAYGYTF; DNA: TGTGCCAGCAGTTCGGGACAGGGGGCCTATGGCTACACCTTC
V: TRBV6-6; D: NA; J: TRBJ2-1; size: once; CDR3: CASSYRQAYNEQFF; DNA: TGTGCCAGCAGTTACCGGCAGGCCTACAATGAGCAGTTCTTC
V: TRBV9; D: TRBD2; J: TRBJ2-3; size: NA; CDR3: CASSQLPGLPTDTQYF; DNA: TGTGCCAGCAGCCAACTTCCGGGACTACCCACAGATACGCAGTATTTT
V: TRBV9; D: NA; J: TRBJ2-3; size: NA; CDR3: CASSAGEGDTQYF; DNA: TGTGCCAGCAGCGCGGGCGAGGGGGATACGCAGTATTTT
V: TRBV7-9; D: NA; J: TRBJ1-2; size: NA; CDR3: CASRGEVDYGYTF; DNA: TGTGCCAGCCGGGGGGAGGTTGACTATGGCTACACCTTC
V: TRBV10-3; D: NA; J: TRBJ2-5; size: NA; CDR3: CAIRGDSEATQYF; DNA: TGTGCCATCAGAGGGGACTCCGAAGCGACCCAGTACTTC
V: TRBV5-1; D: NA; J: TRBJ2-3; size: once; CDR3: CASSLAHSEDTQYF; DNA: TGCGCCAGCAGCTTGGCACATTCCGAAGATACGCAGTATTTT
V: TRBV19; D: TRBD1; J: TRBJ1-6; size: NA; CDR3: CASRQGAYNSPLHF; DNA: TGTGCCAGTAGGCAGGGGGCCTATAATTCACCCCTCCACTTT
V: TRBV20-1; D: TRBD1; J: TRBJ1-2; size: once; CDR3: CSAQGGQRDYGYTF; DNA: TGCAGTGCTCAGGGGGGACAGCGGGACTATGGCTACACCTTC
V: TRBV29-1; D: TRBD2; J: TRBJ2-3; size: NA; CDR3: CSVEGLAGACTDTQYF; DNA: TGCAGCGTTGAGGGACTAGCGGGGGCCTGCACAGATACGCAGTATTTT
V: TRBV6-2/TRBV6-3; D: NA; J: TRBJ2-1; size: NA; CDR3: CASSNGLSSYNEQFF; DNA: TGTGCCAGCAGTAACGGGTTGAGCTCCTACAATGAGCAGTTCTTC
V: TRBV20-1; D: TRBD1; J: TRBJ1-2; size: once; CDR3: CSASTGALGYTF; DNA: TGCAGTGCTTCGACAGGGGCGCTGGGCTACACCTTC
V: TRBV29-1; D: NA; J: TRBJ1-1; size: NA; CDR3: CSVEAHANTEAFF; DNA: TGCAGCGTTGAAGCCCACGCGAACACTGAAGCTTTCTTT
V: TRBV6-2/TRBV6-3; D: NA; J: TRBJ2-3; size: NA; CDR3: CASSYPPDNDLDTQYF; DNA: TGTGCCAGCAGTTACCCTCCCGACAACGACTTGGATACGCAGTATTTT
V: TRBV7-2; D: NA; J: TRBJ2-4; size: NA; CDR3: CAIPLGAAKNIQYF; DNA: TGTGCCATCCCCCTAGGGGCGGCCAAAAACATTCAGTACTTC
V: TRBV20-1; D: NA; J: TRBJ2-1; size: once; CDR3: CSARTGSSYNEQFF; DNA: TGCAGTGCCCGGACCGGGAGCTCCTACAATGAGCAGTTCTTC
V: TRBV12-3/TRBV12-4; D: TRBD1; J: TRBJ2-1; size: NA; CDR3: CASSLGQGTFNEQFF; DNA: TGTGCCAGCAGCCTCGGACAGGGCACGTTCAATGAGCAGTTCTTC
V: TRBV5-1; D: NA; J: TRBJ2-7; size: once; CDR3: CASSLEQTYEQYF; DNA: TGCGCCAGCAGCTTGGAACAGACCTACGAGCAGTACTTC
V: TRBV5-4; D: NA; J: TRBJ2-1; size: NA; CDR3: CASSEAGTYNEQFF; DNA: TGTGCCAGCAGCGAGGCTGGTACCTACAATGAGCAGTTCTTC
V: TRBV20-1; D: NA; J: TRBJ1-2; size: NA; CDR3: CSARGLSDGYTF; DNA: TGCAGTGCTAGAGGACTAAGCGATGGCTACACCTTC
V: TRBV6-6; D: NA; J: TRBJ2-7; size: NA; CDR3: CASSYSVYEQYF; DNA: TGTGCCAGCAGTTACTCGGTTTACGAGCAGTACTTC
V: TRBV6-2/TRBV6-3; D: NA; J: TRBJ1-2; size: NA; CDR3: CATTSLNYGYTF; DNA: TGTGCCACCACGTCGCTCAACTATGGCTACACCTTC
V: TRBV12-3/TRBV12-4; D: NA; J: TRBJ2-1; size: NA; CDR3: CASLFVPPAYNEQFF; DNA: TGTGCCAGCCTCTTTGTCCCTCCGGCCTACAATGAGCAGTTCTTC
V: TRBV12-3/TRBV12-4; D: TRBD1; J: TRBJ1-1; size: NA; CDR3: CASRAGTGEAFF; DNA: TGTGCCAGCAGGGCCGGGACAGGGGAGGCTTTCTTT
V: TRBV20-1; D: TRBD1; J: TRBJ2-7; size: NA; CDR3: CSARGWASYEQYF; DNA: TGCAGTGCCAGGGGGTGGGCGTCCTACGAGCAGTACTTC
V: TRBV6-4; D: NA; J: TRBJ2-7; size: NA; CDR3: CASSVGCDREYF; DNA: TGTGCCAGCAGTGTAGGTTGTGACAGAGAGTACTTC
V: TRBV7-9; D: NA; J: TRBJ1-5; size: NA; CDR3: CASGRSNQPQHF; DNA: TGTGCCAGCGGACGCAGCAATCAGCCCCAGCATTTT
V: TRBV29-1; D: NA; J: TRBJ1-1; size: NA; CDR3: CSVASAGWNTEAFF; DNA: TGCAGCGTTGCCTCGGCAGGCTGGAACACTGAAGCTTTCTTT